This T cell receptor (beta chain) was identified during a study of T cell clonality in common variable immunodeficiency. General study findings and limits: Compared with controls, CVID subjects had fewer shared TCRbeta clones.

CDR3 size: 12 residues. V was clipped by 5 bases and J by 9 bases, with 14 bases between them. Per the germline V gene, CDR1 is DFQATT and CDR2 is SNEGSKA (reference sequence). TCRdb's table, derived via immunoSEQ multiplex PCR, lists solely in-frame clones and lacks some. This sample carries 80,000 or so clones, none of them present only once. This clone came up many times. Its antigen is as yet unknown. The read halts 3 residues ahead of the CDR3 end, with the missing end drawn from the germline J gene. The receptor's source is a person aged 18 to 69 in good health. The chain joins TRBV20-1 to TRBJ1-3, with D hard to call. The material sequenced was peripheral blood mononuclear cells. The sequenced CDR3 bases are TGCAGTGCTGCCGTGAGAACAAGCACC. Translated: CSAAVRTST. The CDR3 as a whole reads CSAAVRTSTIYF.